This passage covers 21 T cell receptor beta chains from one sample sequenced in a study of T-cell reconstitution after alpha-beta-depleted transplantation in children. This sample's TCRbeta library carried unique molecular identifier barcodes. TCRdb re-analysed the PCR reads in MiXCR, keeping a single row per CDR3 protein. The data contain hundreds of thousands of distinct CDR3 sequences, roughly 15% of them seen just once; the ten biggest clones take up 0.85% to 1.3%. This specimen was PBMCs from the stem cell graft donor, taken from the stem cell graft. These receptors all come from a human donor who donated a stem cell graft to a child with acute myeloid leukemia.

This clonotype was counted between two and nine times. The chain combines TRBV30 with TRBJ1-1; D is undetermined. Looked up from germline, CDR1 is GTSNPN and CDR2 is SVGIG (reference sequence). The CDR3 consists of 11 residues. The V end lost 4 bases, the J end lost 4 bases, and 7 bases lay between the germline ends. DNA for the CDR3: TGTGCCTGGATGTATGTCACTGAAGCTTTCTTT. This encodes CAWMYVTEAFF.

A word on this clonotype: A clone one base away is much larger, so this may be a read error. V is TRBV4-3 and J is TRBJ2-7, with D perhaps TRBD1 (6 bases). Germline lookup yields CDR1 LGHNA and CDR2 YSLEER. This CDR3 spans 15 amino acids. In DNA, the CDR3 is TGCGCCAGCAGCCAAGAGTCCCCAGGGGCCTACCAGCAGTACTTC. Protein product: CASSQESPGAYQQYF.

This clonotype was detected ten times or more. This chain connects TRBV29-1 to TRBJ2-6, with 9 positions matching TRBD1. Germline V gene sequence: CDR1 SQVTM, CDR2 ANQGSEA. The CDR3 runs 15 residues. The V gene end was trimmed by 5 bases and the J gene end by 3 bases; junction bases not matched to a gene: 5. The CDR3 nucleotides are TGCAGCGTTCGGGACAGGGACTTTGGGGCCAACGTCCTGACTTTC. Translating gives CSVRDRDFGANVLTF.

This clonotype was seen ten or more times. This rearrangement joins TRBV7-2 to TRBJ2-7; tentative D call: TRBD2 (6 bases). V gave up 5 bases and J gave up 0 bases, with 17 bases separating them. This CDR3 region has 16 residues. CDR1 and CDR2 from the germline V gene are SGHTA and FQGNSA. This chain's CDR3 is CASSRYGLTTSYEQYF. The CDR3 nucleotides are TGTGCCAGCAGCCGATATGGACTAACCACCTCCTACGAGCAGTACTTC. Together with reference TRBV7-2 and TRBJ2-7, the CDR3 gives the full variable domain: GAGVSQSPSNKVTEKGKDVELRCDPISGHTALYWYRQSLGQGLEFLIYFQGNSAPDKSGLPSDRFSAERTGGSVSTLTIQRTQQEDSAVYLCASSRYGLTTSYEQYFGPGTRLTVT.

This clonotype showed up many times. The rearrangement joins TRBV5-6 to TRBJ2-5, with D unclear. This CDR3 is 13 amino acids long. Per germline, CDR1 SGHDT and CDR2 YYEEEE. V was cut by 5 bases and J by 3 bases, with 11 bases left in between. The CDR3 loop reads CASSFRIEETQYF. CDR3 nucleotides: TGTGCCAGCAGTTTCAGGATTGAAGAGACCCAGTACTTC. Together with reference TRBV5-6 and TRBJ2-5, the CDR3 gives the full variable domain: DAGVTQSPTHLIKTRGQQVTLRCSPKSGHDTVSWYQQALGQGPQFIFQYYEEEERQRGNFPDRFSGHQFPNYSSELNVNALLLGDSALYLCASSFRIEETQYFGPGTRLLVL.

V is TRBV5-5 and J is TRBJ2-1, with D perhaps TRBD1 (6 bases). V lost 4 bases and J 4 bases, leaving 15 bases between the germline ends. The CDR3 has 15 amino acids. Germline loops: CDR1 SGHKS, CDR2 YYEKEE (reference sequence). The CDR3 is CASSTYRARYNEQFF. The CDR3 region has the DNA TGTGCCAGCAGCACTTACAGGGCCCGATACAATGAGCAGTTCTTC.

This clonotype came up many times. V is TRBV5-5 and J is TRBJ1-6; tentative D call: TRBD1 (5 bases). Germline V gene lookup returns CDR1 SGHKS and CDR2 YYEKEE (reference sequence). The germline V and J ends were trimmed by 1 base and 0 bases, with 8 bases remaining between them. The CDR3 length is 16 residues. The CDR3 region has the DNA TGTGCCAGCAGCTTGCGACAGCGCTCCTATAATTCACCCCTCCACTTT. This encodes CASSLRQRSYNSPLHF.

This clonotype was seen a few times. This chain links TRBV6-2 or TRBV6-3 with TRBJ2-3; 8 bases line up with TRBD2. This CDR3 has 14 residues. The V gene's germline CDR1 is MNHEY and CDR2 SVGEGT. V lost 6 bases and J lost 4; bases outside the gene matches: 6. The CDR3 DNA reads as TGTGCCAGCAGCAGCGGGGGAGGGGCAGATACGCAGTATTTT. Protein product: CASSSGGGADTQYF.

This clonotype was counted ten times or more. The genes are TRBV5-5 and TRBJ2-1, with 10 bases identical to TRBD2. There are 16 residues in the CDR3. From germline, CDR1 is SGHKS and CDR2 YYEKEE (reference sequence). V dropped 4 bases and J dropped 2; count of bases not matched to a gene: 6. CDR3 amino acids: CASSQLSGGAYNEQFF. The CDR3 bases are TGTGCCAGCAGCCAACTAAGCGGGGGGGCCTACAATGAGCAGTTCTTC.

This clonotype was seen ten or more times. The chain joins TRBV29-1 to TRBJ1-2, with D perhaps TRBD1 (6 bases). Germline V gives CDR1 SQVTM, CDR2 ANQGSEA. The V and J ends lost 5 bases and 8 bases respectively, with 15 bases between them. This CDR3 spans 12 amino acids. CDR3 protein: CSVPGGRDGYTF. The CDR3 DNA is TGCAGCGTTCCCGGGGGCCGCGACGGCTACACCTTC.

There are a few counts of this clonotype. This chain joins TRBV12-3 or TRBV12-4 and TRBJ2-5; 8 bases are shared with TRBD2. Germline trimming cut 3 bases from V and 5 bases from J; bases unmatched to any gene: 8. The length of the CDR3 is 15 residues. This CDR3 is CASSFFGGGYETQYF. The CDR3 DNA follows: TGTGCCAGCAGTTTTTTTGGCGGGGGGTACGAGACCCAGTACTTC.

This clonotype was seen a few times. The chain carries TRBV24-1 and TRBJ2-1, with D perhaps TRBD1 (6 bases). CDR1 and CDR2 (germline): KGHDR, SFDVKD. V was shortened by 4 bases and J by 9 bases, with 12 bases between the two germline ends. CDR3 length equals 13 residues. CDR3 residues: CATSEYRVSEQFF. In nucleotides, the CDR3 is TGTGCCACCAGTGAATACAGGGTCAGTGAGCAGTTCTTC.

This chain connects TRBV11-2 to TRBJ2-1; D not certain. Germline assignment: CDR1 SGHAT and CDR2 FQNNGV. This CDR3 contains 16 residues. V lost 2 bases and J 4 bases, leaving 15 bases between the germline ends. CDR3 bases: TGTGCCAGCAGCTTAAGACATTGGATCCAGTACAATGAGCAGTTCTTC. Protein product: CASSLRHWIQYNEQFF.

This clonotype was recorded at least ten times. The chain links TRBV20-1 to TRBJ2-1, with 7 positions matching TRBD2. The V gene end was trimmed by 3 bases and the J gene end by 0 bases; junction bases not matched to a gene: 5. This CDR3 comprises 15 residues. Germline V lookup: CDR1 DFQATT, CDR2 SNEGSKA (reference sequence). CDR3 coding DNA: TGCAGTGCTAGGCGGCGGGGGACCTCCTACAATGAGCAGTTCTTC. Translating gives CSARRRGTSYNEQFF.

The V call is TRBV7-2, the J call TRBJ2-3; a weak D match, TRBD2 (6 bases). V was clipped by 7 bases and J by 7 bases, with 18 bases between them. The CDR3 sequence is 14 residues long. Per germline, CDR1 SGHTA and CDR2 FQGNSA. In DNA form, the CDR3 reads TGTGCCAGCAAGGCCGGCGGGAAAACTCATACGCAGTATTTT. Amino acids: CASKAGGKTHTQYF.

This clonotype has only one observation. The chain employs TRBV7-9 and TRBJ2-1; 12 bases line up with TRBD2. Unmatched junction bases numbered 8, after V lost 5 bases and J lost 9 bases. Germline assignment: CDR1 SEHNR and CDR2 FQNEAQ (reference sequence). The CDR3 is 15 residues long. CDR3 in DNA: TGTGCCAGCAGCCCCCTAGCGGGGGGGGAGGTTGAGCAGTTCTTC. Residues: CASSPLAGGEVEQFF.

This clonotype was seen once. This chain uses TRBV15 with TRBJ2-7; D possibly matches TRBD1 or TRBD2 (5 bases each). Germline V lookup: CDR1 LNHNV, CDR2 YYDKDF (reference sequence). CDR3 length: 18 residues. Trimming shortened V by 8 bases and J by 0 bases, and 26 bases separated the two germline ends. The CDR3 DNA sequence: TGTGCCACCTCAGTGGGACCGGGACGGCGATCCAGCTCCTACGAGCAGTACGTC. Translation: CATSVGPGRRSSSYEQYV.

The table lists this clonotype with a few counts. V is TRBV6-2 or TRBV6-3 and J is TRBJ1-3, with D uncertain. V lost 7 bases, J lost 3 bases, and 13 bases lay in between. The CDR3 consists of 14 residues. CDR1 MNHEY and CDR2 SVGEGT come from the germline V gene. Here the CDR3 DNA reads TGTGCCAGCACCAACTCCCGGCGTGGAAACACCATATATTTT. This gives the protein CASTNSRRGNTIYF.

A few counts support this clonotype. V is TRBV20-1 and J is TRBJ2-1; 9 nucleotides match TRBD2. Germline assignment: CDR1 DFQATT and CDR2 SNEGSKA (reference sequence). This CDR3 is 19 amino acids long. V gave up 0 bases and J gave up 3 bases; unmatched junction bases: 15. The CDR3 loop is CSARDPAGGRGGFYNEQFF. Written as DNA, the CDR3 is TGCAGTGCTAGAGATCCGGCGGGGGGGCGGGGTGGGTTCTACAATGAGCAGTTCTTC.

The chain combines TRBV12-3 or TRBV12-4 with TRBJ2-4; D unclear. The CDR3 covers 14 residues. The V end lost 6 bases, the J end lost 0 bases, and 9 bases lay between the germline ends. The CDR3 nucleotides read TGTGCCAGCAGCCCCGATGTAGCCAAAAACATTCAGTACTTC. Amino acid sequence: CASSPDVAKNIQYF.

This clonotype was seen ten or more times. The CDR3, as DNA: TGCAGTGCTAGAGATCCCGCGGGGTGGGACGATGAGCAGTTCTTC. It encodes CSARDPAGWDDEQFF. This chain connects TRBV20-1 to TRBJ2-1; maybe TRBD2 (6 bases). The V end lost 0 bases, the J end lost 8 bases, and 17 bases lay between the germline ends. CDR1 is DFQATT and CDR2 is SNEGSKA in the germline V gene (reference sequence). This CDR3 spans 15 amino acids.